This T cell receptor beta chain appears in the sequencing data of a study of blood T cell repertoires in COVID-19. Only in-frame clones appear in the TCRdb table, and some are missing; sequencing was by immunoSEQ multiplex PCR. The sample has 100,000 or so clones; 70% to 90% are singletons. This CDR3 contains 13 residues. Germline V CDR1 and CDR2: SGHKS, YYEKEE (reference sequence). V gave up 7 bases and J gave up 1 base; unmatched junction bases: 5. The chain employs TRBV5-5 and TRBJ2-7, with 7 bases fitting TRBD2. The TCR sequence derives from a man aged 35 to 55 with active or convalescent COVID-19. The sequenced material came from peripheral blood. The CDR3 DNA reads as TGTGCCAGCGGACCGGGACTATCCTACGAGCAGTACTTC. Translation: CASGPGLSYEQYF.